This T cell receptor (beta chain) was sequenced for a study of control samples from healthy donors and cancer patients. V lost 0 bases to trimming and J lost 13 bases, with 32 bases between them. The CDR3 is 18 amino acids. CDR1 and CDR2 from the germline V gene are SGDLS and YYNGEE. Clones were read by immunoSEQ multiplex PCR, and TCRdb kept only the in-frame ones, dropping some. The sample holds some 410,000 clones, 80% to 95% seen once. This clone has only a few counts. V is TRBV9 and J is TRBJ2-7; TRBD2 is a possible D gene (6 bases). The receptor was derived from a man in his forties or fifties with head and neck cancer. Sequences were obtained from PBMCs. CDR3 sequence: CASSVGDSPSQGPKEKYF. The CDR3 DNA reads TGTGCCAGCAGCGTAGGGGACTCTCCCTCCCAGGGTCCTAAGGAGAAATACTTC.